This T cell receptor (beta chain) is from a study of regulatory T cells in long-lasting Graves disease. Study context: Persistence in Graves' disease required over 5 years of antithyroid drugs plus positive TSH receptor antibodies.

Only a few counts were recorded for this clonotype. Its target is not known. Building the TCR beta libraries relied on iRepertoire HTBI primers, and CDR3 regions underwent Arm-PCR. Each CDR3 protein is one row after TCRdb ran MiXCR on the multiplex PCR reads. The table records some 370,000 distinct CDR3 sequences, less than 30% of them present only once. Study-wide results and limits: Small numbers of samples may have cut accuracy.

Trimming removed 3 bases from V and 9 bases from J; junction bases left unmatched: 1. CDR1 SGHRS and CDR2 YFSETQ come from the germline V gene. CDR3 length: 13 residues. Time point: persistent/refractory GD, antithyroid drugs over 5 years with positive TRAb. PBMC RNA served as the TCR library source. The sequence derives from a middle-aged woman with Graves disease. The chain has TRBV5-1 and TRBJ1-6; 9 bases fit TRBD1. Sequencing was performed on peripheral blood mononuclear cells (PBMCs), taken when the disease was refractory, from a patient treated with antithyroid drugs. CDR3 DNA sequence: TGCGCCAGCAGCTCGGGACAGGGTTCACCCCTCCACTTT. The encoded protein is CASSSGQGSPLHF.